The rows below give T cell receptor beta chains drawn from one sample of a study of T cell repertoires in cytomegalovirus infection. For these TCRs, the target antigens are not known. Each CDR3 protein gets one entry after TCRdb re-called the reads with MiXCR. The table lists a few hundred thousand distinct CDR3 sequences, around two fifths of them singletons. The sequences come from cultured PBMCs, collected from culture after CMV antigen stimulation. The receptors were gathered from a human donor in good health (CMV status not recorded). Some clones in this sample may be carry-over from other donors' samples. Each CDR3 is given without its conserved first and last residue. Fields, in order: D gene, J gene, V gene, CDR3 protein. A D gene is named only where the DNA matches it firmly.

TRBD1 TRBJ2-7 TRBV6-5 ASRRGTGAGEQY
TRBD1 TRBJ2-7 TRBV7-2 ASKTDRDSYEQY
TRBD2 TRBJ2-1 TRBV7-2 ASSSGLAGAEQF
. TRBJ1-1 TRBV12-3/TRBV12-4 ASSPTGTWEVGAEAF
. TRBJ2-5 TRBV29-1 SVAGTQETQY
. TRBJ1-4 TRBV28 ASSSGRRLEKLF
. TRBJ1-4 TRBV2 ATDVGRAGGEKLF
TRBD1 TRBJ2-7 TRBV28 ASSRSTGVAYEQY
. TRBJ1-1 TRBV20-1 SACRGGNTEAF
. TRBJ2-5 TRBV6-1 ASSAPRRGHIESRETQY
. TRBJ2-3 TRBV12-3/TRBV12-4 ASSVTGVDTQY
. TRBJ2-7 TRBV14 ASSQYRDGAYEQY
TRBD1 TRBJ2-2 TRBV7-8 ASSLAPTGENTGELF
TRBD1 TRBJ2-7 TRBV18 ASSPPTGAPYEQY
. TRBJ1-2 TRBV6-6 ASSYSIGTRGNYGYT
. TRBJ2-1 TRBV7-2 ASSLRARGDEQF
TRBD1 TRBJ1-5 TRBV2 ASGQGDNRPQH
. TRBJ2-2 TRBV6-1 ASSEPVGPTGELF
TRBD2 TRBJ2-1 TRBV2 ASKQELAGDHEQF
. TRBJ1-6 TRBV20-1 SASRRGQSDSPLH
. TRBJ2-4 TRBV2 ASELEAKNIQY
. TRBJ1-1 TRBV7-2 ASSRIEGEGRTEAF
TRBD1 TRBJ2-7 TRBV7-6 ASSLRPQGLLTYEQY
TRBD1 TRBJ2-5 TRBV7-2 ASSSGQGAVYETQY
. TRBJ2-1 TRBV7-9 AKSGGTSFNEQF
. TRBJ2-7 TRBV18 ASSPPGHPYEQY